The source of this T cell receptor beta chain is a study of cytomegalovirus exposure and HLA in healthy donors. General study findings and limits: It was reported in a later analysis that an Asian-associated ancestry cluster showed fewer N-insertions than the approximately 670-donor mean. Specificity for CMV antigens was confirmed in vitro for a few of the CMV-associated chains.

On this clone: What it recognizes is unknown.

V lost 10 bases to trimming and J lost 1 base, with 17 bases between them. This CDR3 is built from 14 residues. Germline CDR1 and CDR2: MNHNS and SASEGT. A multiplex PCR was run with 60 Vbeta primers and 13 Jbeta primers. The assay was immunoSEQ multiplex PCR, and TCRdb's table has in-frame clones only and misses some. Of about 200,000 clones in the sample, 70% to 90% were seen once. At the time of sampling, donors were nominally healthy, though unrecorded immune exposures were likely. Sequences were obtained from PBMCs. This sequence originates from a woman aged 45 to 65 in good health and CMV-seronegative. The rearrangement joins TRBV6-1 to TRBJ2-7; D not resolved. CDR3 sequence (DNA): TGTGCCACGCAGATGGGCCCACTTTCCTACGAGCAGTACTTC. Protein: CATQMGPLSYEQYF.